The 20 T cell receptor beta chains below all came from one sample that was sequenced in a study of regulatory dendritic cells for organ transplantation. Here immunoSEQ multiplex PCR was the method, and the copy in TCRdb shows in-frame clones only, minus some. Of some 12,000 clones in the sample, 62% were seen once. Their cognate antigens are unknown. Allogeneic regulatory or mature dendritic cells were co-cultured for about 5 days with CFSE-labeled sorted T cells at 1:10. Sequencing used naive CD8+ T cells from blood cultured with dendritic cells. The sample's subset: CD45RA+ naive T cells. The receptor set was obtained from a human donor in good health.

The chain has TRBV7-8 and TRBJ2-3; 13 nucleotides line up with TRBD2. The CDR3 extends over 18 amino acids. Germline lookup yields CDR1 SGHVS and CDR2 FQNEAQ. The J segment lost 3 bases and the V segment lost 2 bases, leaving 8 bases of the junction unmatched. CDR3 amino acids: CASSLTLGLAGDTDTQYF. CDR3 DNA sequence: TGTGCCAGCAGCTTAACTCTTGGACTAGCGGGGGATACAGATACGCAGTATTTT.

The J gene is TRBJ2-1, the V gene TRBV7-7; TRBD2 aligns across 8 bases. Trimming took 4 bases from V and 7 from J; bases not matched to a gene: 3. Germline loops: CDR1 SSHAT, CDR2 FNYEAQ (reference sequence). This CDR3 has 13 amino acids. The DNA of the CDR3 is TGTGCCAGCAGCTCCCGGGGGGGTAATGAGCAGTTCTTC. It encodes CASSSRGGNEQFF.

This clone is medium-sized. CDR3 sequence: CASSSAGNNSPLHF. CDR3 in DNA: TGTGCCAGCAGTTCGGCGGGTAATAATTCACCCCTCCACTTT. This chain connects TRBV6-5 to TRBJ1-6; D unresolved. Trimming shortened V by 4 bases and J by 5 bases, and 9 bases separated the two germline ends. The CDR3 totals 14 residues. Germline-derived CDR1 and CDR2 are MNHEY and SVGAGI.

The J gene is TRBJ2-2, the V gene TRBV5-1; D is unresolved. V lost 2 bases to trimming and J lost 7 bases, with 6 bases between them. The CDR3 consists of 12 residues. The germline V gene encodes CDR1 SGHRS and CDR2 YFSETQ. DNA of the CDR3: TGCGCCAGCAGCTTTAAGAGCGGGGAGCTGTTTTTT. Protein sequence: CASSFKSGELFF. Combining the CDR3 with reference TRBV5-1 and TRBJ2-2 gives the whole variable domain KAGVTQTPRYLIKTRGQQVTLSCSPISGHRSVSWYQQTPGQGLQFLFEYFSETQRNKGNFPGRFSGRQFSNSRSEMNVSTLELGDSALYLCASSFKSGELFFGEGSRLTVL.

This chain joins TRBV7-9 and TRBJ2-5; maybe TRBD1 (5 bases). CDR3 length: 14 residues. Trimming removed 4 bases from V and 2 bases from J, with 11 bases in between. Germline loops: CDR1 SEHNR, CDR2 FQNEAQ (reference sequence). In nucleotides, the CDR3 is TGTGCCAGCAGCTCCACAGGTGCTCAAGAGACCCAGTACTTC. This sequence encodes CASSSTGAQETQYF.

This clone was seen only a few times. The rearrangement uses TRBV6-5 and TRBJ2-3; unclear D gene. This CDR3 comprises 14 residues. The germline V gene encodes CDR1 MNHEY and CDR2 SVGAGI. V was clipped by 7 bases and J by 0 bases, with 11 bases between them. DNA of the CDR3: TGTGCCAGCAAAAGACAAGCTAGCACAGATACGCAGTATTTT. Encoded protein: CASKRQASTDTQYF.

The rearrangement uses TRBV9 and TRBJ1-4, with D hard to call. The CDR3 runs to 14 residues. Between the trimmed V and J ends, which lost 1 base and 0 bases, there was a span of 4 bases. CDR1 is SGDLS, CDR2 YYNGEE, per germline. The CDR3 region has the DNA TGTGCCAGCAGCGTACATGCAACTAATGAAAAACTGTTTTTT. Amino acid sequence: CASSVHATNEKLFF.

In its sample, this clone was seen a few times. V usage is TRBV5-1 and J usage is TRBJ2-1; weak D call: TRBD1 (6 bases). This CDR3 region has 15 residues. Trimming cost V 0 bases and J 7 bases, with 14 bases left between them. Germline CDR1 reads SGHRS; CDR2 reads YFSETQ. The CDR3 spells CASSLVGQGRNEQFF. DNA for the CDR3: TGCGCCAGCAGCTTGGTTGGGCAGGGGCGAAATGAGCAGTTCTTC.

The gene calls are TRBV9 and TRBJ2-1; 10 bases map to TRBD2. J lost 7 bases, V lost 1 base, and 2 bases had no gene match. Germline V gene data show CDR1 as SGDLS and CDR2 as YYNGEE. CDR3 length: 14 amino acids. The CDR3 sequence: CASSVSGGANEQFF. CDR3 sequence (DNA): TGTGCCAGCAGCGTAAGCGGGGGGGCGAATGAGCAGTTCTTC.

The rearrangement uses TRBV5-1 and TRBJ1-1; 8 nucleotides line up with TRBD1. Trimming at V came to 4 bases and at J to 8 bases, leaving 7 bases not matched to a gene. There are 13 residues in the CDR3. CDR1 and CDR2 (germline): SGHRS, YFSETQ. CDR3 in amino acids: CASSVPGQVEAFF. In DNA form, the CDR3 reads TGCGCCAGCAGCGTACCGGGACAGGTGGAAGCTTTCTTT.

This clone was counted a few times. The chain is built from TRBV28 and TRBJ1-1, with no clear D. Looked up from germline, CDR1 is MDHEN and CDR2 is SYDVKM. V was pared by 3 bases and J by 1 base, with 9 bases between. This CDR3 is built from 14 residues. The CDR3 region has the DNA TGTGCCAGCAGTTTCGACACTGCGAACACTGAAGCTTTCTTT. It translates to CASSFDTANTEAFF. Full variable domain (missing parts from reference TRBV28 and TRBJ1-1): DVKVTQSSRYLVKRTGEKVFLECVQDMDHENMFWYRQDPGLGLRLIYFSYDVKMKEKGDIPEGYSVSREKKERFSLILESASTNQTSMYLCASSFDTANTEAFFGQGTRLTVV.

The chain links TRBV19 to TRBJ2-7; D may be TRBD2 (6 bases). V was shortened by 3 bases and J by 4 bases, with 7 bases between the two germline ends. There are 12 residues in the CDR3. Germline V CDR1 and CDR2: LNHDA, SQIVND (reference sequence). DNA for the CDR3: TGTGCCAGTAGTATGGAGGGTTACGAGCAGTACTTC. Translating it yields CASSMEGYEQYF.

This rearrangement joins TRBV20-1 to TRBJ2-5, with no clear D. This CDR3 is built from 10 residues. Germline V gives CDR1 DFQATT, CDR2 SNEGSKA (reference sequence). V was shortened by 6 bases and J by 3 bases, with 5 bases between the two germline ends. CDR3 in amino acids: CSASEETQYF. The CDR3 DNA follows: TGCAGTGCCTCGGAAGAGACCCAGTACTTC.

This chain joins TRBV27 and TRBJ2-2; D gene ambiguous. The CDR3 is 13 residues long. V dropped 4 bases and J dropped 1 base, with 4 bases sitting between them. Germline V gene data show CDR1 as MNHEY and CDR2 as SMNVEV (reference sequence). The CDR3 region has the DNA TGTGCCAGCAGTTCAGAGAACACCGGGGAGCTGTTTTTT. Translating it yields CASSSENTGELFF.

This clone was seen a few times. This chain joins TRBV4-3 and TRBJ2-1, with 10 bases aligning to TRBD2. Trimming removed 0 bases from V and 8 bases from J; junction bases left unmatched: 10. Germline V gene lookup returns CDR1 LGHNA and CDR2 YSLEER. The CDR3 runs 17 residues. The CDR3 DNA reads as TGCGCCAGCAGCCAAGATTTTCTAGCGGGGGCGCGGGATGAGCAGTTCTTC. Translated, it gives CASSQDFLAGARDEQFF.

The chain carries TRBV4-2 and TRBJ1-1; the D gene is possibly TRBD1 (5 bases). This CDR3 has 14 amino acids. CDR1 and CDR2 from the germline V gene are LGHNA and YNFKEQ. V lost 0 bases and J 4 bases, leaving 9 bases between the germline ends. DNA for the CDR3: TGTGCCAGCAGCCAAGACACGGGGGGCACTGAAGCTTTCTTT. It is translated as CASSQDTGGTEAFF.

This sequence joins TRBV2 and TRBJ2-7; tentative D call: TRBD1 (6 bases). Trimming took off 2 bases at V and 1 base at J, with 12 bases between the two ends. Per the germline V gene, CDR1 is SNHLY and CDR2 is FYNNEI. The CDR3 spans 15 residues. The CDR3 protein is CASSEYQGRSYEQYF. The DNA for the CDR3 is TGTGCCAGCAGTGAATATCAGGGGCGATCCTACGAGCAGTACTTC.

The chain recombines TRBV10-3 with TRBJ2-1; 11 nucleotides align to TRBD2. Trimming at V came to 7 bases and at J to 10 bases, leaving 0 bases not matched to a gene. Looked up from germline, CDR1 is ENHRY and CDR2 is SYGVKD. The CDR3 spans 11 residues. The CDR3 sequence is CAITSGGEQFF. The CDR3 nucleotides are TGTGCCATCACTAGCGGGGGGGAGCAGTTCTTC.

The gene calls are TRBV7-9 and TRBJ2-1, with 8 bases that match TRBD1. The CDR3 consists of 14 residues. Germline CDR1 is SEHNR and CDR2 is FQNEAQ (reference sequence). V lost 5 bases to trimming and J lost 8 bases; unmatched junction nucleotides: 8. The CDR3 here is CASSLADRAHEQFF. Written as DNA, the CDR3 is TGTGCCAGCAGCCTGGCGGACAGGGCCCATGAGCAGTTCTTC.

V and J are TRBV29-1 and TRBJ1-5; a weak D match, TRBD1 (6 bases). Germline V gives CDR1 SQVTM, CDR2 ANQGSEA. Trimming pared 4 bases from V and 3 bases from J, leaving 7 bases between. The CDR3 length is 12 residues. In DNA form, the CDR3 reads TGCAGCGTTGGGGACAACAATCAGCCCCAGCATTTT. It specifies CSVGDNNQPQHF.